These T cell receptor beta chains were read from a single sample in a study of T cell responses to AZD1222 COVID-19 vaccine. Repertoires were generated with immunoSEQ multiplex PCR, while TCRdb's copy carries only in-frame clones and drops some. The repertoire holds fewer than 120,000 clones, with roughly 92% as singletons. The sequencing used peripheral blood, collected 28 days after the second AZD1222 dose. The origin of the receptors is an adult who received the AZD1222 COVID-19 vaccine. CDR3s include the opening cysteine and the closing phenylalanine or tryptophan. D genes are given only for firm matches. The listing skips clone size in some rows; elsewhere it reads once, few, many or a size class.

V gene,J gene,D gene,clone size,CDR3 protein,CDR3 DNA
TRBV7-9,TRBJ2-7,.,once,CASSLARESLYF,TGTGCCAGCAGCTTAGCGCGAGAATCGCTGTACTTC
TRBV3-1/TRBV3-2,TRBJ2-5,.,.,CASSQGGTGWETQYF,TGTGCCAGCAGCCAAGGCGGAACAGGGTGGGAGACCCAGTACTTC
TRBV5-1,TRBJ1-6,TRBD1,.,CASSLGNTGTVNSPLHF,TGCGCCAGCAGCTTGGGAAACACCGGGACAGTTAATTCACCCCTCCACTTT
TRBV27,TRBJ2-1,TRBD2,.,CASSPQPSGVGEQFF,TGTGCCAGCAGTCCCCAGCCTAGCGGGGTAGGTGAGCAGTTCTTC
TRBV5-1,TRBJ2-7,TRBD2,.,CASSLEVAGNYEQYF,TGCGCCAGCAGCTTGGAGGTAGCGGGAAACTACGAGCAGTACTTC
TRBV27,TRBJ1-3,TRBD1,once,CASSFVGQGSGNTIYF,TGTGCCAGCAGTTTTGTGGGACAGGGCTCTGGAAACACCATATATTTT
TRBV15,TRBJ2-4,.,.,CATSRPSNRVAKNIQYF,TGTGCCACCAGCAGACCCTCGAACAGGGTAGCCAAAAACATTCAGTACTTC
TRBV5-5,TRBJ1-6,.,.,CASSPFGRPSPLHF,TGTGCCAGCAGCCCATTCGGGAGGCCGTCACCCCTCCACTTT
TRBV7-3,TRBJ1-1,.,once,CASKLGASNTEAFF,TGTGCCAGCAAACTAGGGGCCTCGAACACTGAAGCTTTCTTT
TRBV19,TRBJ1-4,.,.,CASSIAGGWSEKLFF,TGTGCCAGTAGTATAGCTGGGGGTTGGAGTGAAAAACTGTTTTTT
TRBV5-4,TRBJ2-5,.,.,CASSPPGFQETQYF,TGTGCCAGCAGCCCCCCTGGCTTTCAAGAGACCCAGTACTTC
TRBV7-3,TRBJ2-2,TRBD2,.,CASSFYGTSVHGELFF,TGTGCCAGCAGCTTTTACGGGACTAGCGTCCACGGGGAGCTGTTTTTT
TRBV7-6,TRBJ1-6,.,.,CASSFERYSPLHF,TGTGCCAGCAGCTTCGAAAGGTATTCACCCCTCCACTTT
TRBV3-1/TRBV3-2,TRBJ1-1,.,.,CASSQGTDRAFF,TGTGCCAGCAGCCAAGGGACAGATAGAGCTTTCTTT
TRBV20-1,TRBJ2-7,.,.,CSASASSRDYEQYF,TGCAGTGCTAGTGCTAGCAGCCGCGACTACGAGCAGTACTTC
TRBV5-4,TRBJ2-7,TRBD1,.,CASSLDAYRGRYEQYF,TGTGCCAGCAGCTTGGACGCATACAGGGGGCGATACGAGCAGTACTTC
TRBV10-3,TRBJ2-3,TRBD2,.,CAISGTSGGRDTQYF,TGTGCCATCAGTGGGACTAGCGGGGGGCGAGATACGCAGTATTTT
TRBV28,TRBJ2-7,TRBD1,.,CASAGTGAYEQYF,TGTGCCAGCGCCGGGACAGGGGCCTACGAGCAGTACTTC
TRBV28,TRBJ1-2,.,.,CASSSPTGTYGYTF,TGTGCCAGCAGTTCGCCCACAGGGACCTATGGCTACACCTTC
TRBV7-9,TRBJ2-7,.,.,CASSLSSGPYEQYF,TGTGCCAGCAGCTTATCCAGCGGCCCCTACGAGCAGTACTTC
TRBV11-1,TRBJ2-3,TRBD2,.,CASSAVVGLGSDTQYF,TGTGCCAGCAGCGCTGTGGTGGGACTAGGTTCTGATACGCAGTATTTT
TRBV24-1,TRBJ2-5,.,.,CATMDQETQYF,TGTGCCACCATGGATCAAGAGACCCAGTACTTC
TRBV27,TRBJ2-1,.,.,CASSSTGYNEQFF,TGTGCCAGCAGTTCTACAGGCTACAATGAGCAGTTCTTC
TRBV2,TRBJ1-4,.,.,CASSSGRGDEKLFF,TGTGCCAGCAGTAGCGGGAGGGGAGATGAAAAACTGTTTTTT
TRBV27,TRBJ2-5,.,.,CASSLWGSLETQYF,TGTGCCAGCAGTTTATGGGGATCGCTAGAGACCCAGTACTTC
TRBV5-1,TRBJ1-1,.,.,CASRNSPGTEAFF,TGCGCCAGCAGGAACTCCCCTGGCACTGAAGCTTTCTTT
TRBV4-2,TRBJ2-3,TRBD2,.,CASSQDPSGGYSTDTQYF,TGTGCCAGCAGCCAAGATCCCAGCGGGGGTTACAGCACAGATACGCAGTATTTT
TRBV6-6,TRBJ1-3,.,.,CASSTNGNTIYF,TGTGCCAGCAGTACGAACGGAAACACCATATATTTT
TRBV5-6,TRBJ2-5,.,.,CASSFVTYNEETQYF,TGTGCCAGCAGCTTTGTAACCTACAACGAAGAGACCCAGTACTTC
TRBV10-3,TRBJ1-5,.,.,CATDDSLGFRHF,TGTGCCACAGACGACAGCCTCGGGTTTCGGCATTTT
TRBV7-9,TRBJ2-7,.,few,CASSLEDFYEQYF,TGTGCCAGCAGCTTAGAAGATTTCTACGAGCAGTACTTC
TRBV6-2/TRBV6-3,TRBJ2-3,.,.,CASSYARGEGTDTQYF,TGTGCCAGCAGTTACGCGCGGGGTGAAGGGACAGATACGCAGTATTTT
TRBV5-1,TRBJ2-2,TRBD2,.,CASRPRLGSGDANTGELFF,TGCGCCAGCAGGCCTCGGCTGGGTAGCGGGGACGCGAACACCGGGGAGCTGTTTTTT
TRBV7-5,TRBJ2-7,.,.,CARSLELGGAYEQYF,TGTGCCAGAAGCTTAGAACTGGGGGGGGCCTACGAGCAGTACTTC
TRBV4-2,TRBJ1-2,.,once,CASSQDRRQANYGYTF,TGTGCCAGCAGCCAAGATCGGCGGCAGGCTAACTATGGCTACACCTTC
TRBV4-2,TRBJ2-7,TRBD2,.,CASSQELSLAGVSYEQYF,TGTGCCAGCAGCCAAGAACTAAGCCTAGCGGGGGTATCCTACGAGCAGTACTTC
TRBV9,TRBJ2-3,TRBD2,.,CASSPPQAGPRTDTQYF,TGTGCCAGCAGCCCTCCTCAAGCGGGGCCCCGCACAGATACGCAGTATTTT
TRBV7-9,TRBJ1-3,.,.,CASSSGTAGNTIYF,TGTGCCAGCAGCTCCGGGACGGCTGGAAACACCATATATTTT
TRBV12-3/TRBV12-4,TRBJ2-3,.,.,CASTGGLSDTQYF,TGTGCCAGCACCGGGGGCCTATCGGATACGCAGTATTTT
TRBV29-1,TRBJ1-1,.,.,CSGEFRNTEAFF,TGCAGCGGAGAATTCCGGAACACTGAAGCTTTCTTT
TRBV18,TRBJ2-7,.,.,CASSPPGSSYEQYF,TGTGCCAGCTCACCCCCGGGGAGCTCCTACGAGCAGTACTTC
TRBV7-9,TRBJ2-3,TRBD1,.,CASSDGTGGTDTQYF,TGTGCCAGCAGCGACGGGACAGGGGGCACAGATACGCAGTATTTT
TRBV10-3,TRBJ1-1,TRBD1,.,CAIIPTGGTEAFF,TGTGCCATCATCCCCACAGGGGGCACTGAAGCTTTCTTT
TRBV19,TRBJ2-6,TRBD1,.,CASRDRSSGANVLTF,TGTGCCAGTAGGGACAGGTCATCTGGGGCCAACGTCCTGACTTTC
TRBV4-3,TRBJ2-3,TRBD2,.,CASSRSGGADTQYF,TGCGCCAGCAGCCGTAGCGGGGGGGCAGATACGCAGTATTTT
TRBV19,TRBJ2-3,.,.,CASSMSGPSTDTQYF,TGTGCCAGTAGTATGTCGGGGCCCAGCACAGATACGCAGTATTTT
TRBV12-5,TRBJ2-6,.,once,CASGYEESGANVLTF,TGTGCTAGTGGTTATGAGGAATCTGGGGCCAACGTCCTGACTTTC
TRBV28,TRBJ1-2,.,once,CASSLYPGSGNYGYTF,TGTGCCAGCAGTTTATATCCAGGGTCGGGCAACTATGGCTACACCTTC
TRBV14,TRBJ2-7,TRBD1,.,CASSLRQGSYEQYF,TGTGCCAGCAGCTTACGACAGGGATCCTACGAGCAGTACTTC
TRBV7-6,TRBJ2-2,.,.,CASSLTRPGNTGELFF,TGTGCCAGCAGCTTAACCCGTCCGGGGAACACCGGGGAGCTGTTTTTT
TRBV9,TRBJ2-1,TRBD2,.,CASSAGLAYNEQFF,TGTGCCAGCAGCGCGGGACTAGCTTACAATGAGCAGTTCTTC
TRBV2,TRBJ2-1,TRBD1,.,CASSERQGEYNEQFF,TGTGCCAGCAGTGAAAGACAGGGAGAATACAATGAGCAGTTCTTC
TRBV2,TRBJ2-5,.,.,CASEEEQETQYF,TGTGCCAGCGAGGAAGAGCAAGAGACCCAGTACTTC
TRBV7-2,TRBJ2-2,TRBD2,.,CASSLAGLASTGELFF,TGTGCCAGCAGCTTAGCCGGACTAGCTTCCACCGGGGAGCTGTTTTTT
TRBV20-1,TRBJ2-7,.,.,CSARDKYEQYF,TGCAGTGCTAGGGACAAATACGAGCAGTACTTC
TRBV11-2,TRBJ2-3,.,.,CASSTTTASTDTQYF,TGTGCCAGCAGCACTACGACAGCTAGCACAGATACGCAGTATTTT
TRBV5-1,TRBJ2-2,.,once,CASALGAVAGTGELFF,TGCGCCAGCGCATTGGGGGCAGTTGCTGGGACCGGGGAGCTGTTTTTT
TRBV5-1,TRBJ1-1,TRBD1,.,CASSSGTGPTSAFF,TGCGCCAGCAGTTCCGGGACAGGTCCGACTTCAGCTTTCTTT
TRBV11-2,TRBJ1-1,.,.,CASSSQDWAFF,TGTGCCAGCAGCTCACAGGATTGGGCTTTCTTT